The rows below give T cell receptor beta chains drawn from one sample of a study of cytomegalovirus exposure and HLA in healthy donors. Produced via immunoSEQ multiplex PCR; TCRdb's table is partial and in-frame only. The sample carries around 170,000 clones, roughly 82% recorded once. Sequenced input: PBMCs. These receptors were obtained from a man in his forties in good health and CMV-seronegative. CDR3s include the opening cysteine and the closing phenylalanine or tryptophan. A D gene is named only where the DNA matches it firmly. Where a row states a size, it is once, few, many or the class of an expanded clone; other rows omit it.

cdr3_nt	cdr3_aa	v_call	j_call	d_call	cdr3_length	clone_size
TGTGCCAGCAGCGTATCTCCTACCAGCACAGATACGCAGTATTTT	CASSVSPTSTDTQYF	TRBV9	TRBJ2-3	NA	15	NA
TGCGCCAGCAGCCAAGATGAAGGGGCCTACGAGCAGTACTTC	CASSQDEGAYEQYF	TRBV4-3	TRBJ2-7	NA	14	NA
TGCGCCAGCAGCTCGGCGACAGATCCTAATGAAAAACTGTTTTTT	CASSSATDPNEKLFF	TRBV5-1	TRBJ1-4	NA	15	NA
TGTGCCAGCAGTTTGCGCTACGAGCAGTACTTC	CASSLRYEQYF	TRBV28	TRBJ2-7	NA	11	NA
TGTGCCAGCAGCCAAGCTGTCGGGGGGCCTACCGAATCCTACGAGCAGTACTTC	CASSQAVGGPTESYEQYF	TRBV4-2	TRBJ2-7	NA	18	NA
TGTGCCAGCAGCTTAGCGGGAGGGCCTAAGCAGTACTTC	CASSLAGGPKQYF	TRBV7-9	TRBJ2-7	TRBD2	13	few
TGTGCCAGCAGTTTTAACTCCTATGGCTACACCTTC	CASSFNSYGYTF	TRBV28	TRBJ1-2	NA	12	NA
TGTGCCAGCAGCGAAACCACAAGTAATGAAAAACTGTTTTTT	CASSETTSNEKLFF	TRBV9	TRBJ1-4	NA	14	NA
TGTGCCACCTACCCGAGCAGGGGGAATGAAAAACTGTTTTTT	CATYPSRGNEKLFF	TRBV6-6	TRBJ1-4	TRBD1	14	NA
NA	CASSFGPGATNEKLFF	TRBV7-9	TRBJ1-4	NA	16	few
TGTGCCAGTAGGGGGAGAGGCCTCAATGAGCAGTTCTTC	CASRGRGLNEQFF	TRBV19	TRBJ2-1	NA	13	NA
TGTGCCAGCAGTCCCGATCAGGGAATGAACTATGGCTACACCTTC	CASSPDQGMNYGYTF	TRBV27	TRBJ1-2	NA	15	NA
TGTGCCTGGTCGGGATCGAATAGCAATCAGCCCCAGCATTTT	CAWSGSNSNQPQHF	TRBV30	TRBJ1-5	NA	14	NA
TGTGCCAGCAGTTTCTTAGGCTCAGGGGGCAATGAGCAGTTCTTC	CASSFLGSGGNEQFF	TRBV28	TRBJ2-1	TRBD1	15	NA
TGCGCCAGCAGGTTAAGCGGGGGTGGAGATACGCAGTATTTT	CASRLSGGGDTQYF	TRBV5-1	TRBJ2-3	TRBD2	14	once
TGTGCCAGCAGCCTCGCGACTAGCGACTCCTACGAGCAGTACTTC	CASSLATSDSYEQYF	TRBV14	TRBJ2-7	TRBD2	15	NA
TGTGCCAGCAGCAAGCAGGGGGGTGCTACCTACGAGCAGTACTTC	CASSKQGGATYEQYF	TRBV9	TRBJ2-7	NA	15	NA
TGCGCCAGCAGCCCCCTAGACAATGAGCAGTTCTTC	CASSPLDNEQFF	TRBV4-1	TRBJ2-1	NA	12	NA
TGTGCCAGCAGCTTAGATCCAGGGGTGGATGGCTACACCTTC	CASSLDPGVDGYTF	TRBV7-8	TRBJ1-2	NA	14	NA
TGTGCCAGCAGCTTGGGGCTGAACAATCAGCCCCAGCATTTT	CASSLGLNNQPQHF	TRBV5-4	TRBJ1-5	NA	14	NA